This T cell receptor beta chain was recovered during a study of CD8 T cells in ankylosing spondylitis. Broader study findings: A CD8+ phenotype characterized the disease-linked clones, which were relatively rare in peripheral blood. Some of these motif variants have turned up before, in reports on reactive arthritis synovial fluid and blood.

TCR beta libraries were made by quantitative 5'-RACE with molecular barcodes. TCRdb re-called the 5' RACE reads with MiXCR, one entry per CDR3 protein. Counted here are tens of thousands of distinct CDR3 sequences, 16% occurring once; the ten biggest clones make up around 45%. Germline CDR1 SQVTM, CDR2 ANQGSEA. J gave up 6 bases and V 4 bases, and 4 bases lay outside the gene matches. The CDR3 length is 13 residues. With respect to this clonotype: Its antigen is not identified.

The TCR originated in a male donor with ankylosing spondylitis or in good health (not recorded which). What was sequenced was blood. V usage is TRBV29-1 and J usage is TRBJ2-1; 9 bases match TRBD2. Written as DNA, the CDR3 is TGCAGCGTTGGGCTAGCGGGATTCAATGAGCAGTTCTTC. This codes for CSVGLAGFNEQFF.